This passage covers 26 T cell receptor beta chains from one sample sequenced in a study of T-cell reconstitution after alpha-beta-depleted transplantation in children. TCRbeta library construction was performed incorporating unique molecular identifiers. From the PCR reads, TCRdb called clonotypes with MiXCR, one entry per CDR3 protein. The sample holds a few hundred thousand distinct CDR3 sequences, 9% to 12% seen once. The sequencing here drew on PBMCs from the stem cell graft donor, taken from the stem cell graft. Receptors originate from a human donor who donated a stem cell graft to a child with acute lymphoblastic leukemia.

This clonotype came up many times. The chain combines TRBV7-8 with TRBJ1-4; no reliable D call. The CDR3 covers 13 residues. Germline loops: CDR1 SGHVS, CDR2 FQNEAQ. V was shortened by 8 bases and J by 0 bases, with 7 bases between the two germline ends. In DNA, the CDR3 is TGTGCCAGCTCAAGGGCAACTAATGAAAAACTGTTTTTT. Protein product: CASSRATNEKLFF.

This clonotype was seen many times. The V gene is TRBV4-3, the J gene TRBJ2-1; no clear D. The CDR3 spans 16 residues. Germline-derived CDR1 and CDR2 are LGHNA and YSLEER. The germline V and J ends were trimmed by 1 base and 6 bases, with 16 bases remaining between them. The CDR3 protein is CASSQGATQWGNEQFF. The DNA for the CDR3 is TGCGCCAGCAGCCAAGGTGCCACGCAGTGGGGCAATGAGCAGTTCTTC.

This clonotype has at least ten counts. The CDR3 coding sequence is TGCGCCAGCAGCTTGGATGGACAGGGGAACGAGCAGTACTTC. Its protein product is CASSLDGQGNEQYF. V is TRBV5-1 and J is TRBJ2-7; 9 bases agree with TRBD1. Germline V gene data show CDR1 as SGHRS and CDR2 as YFSETQ. Trimming at V came to 0 bases and at J to 5 bases, leaving 3 bases not matched to a gene. This CDR3 comprises 14 residues.

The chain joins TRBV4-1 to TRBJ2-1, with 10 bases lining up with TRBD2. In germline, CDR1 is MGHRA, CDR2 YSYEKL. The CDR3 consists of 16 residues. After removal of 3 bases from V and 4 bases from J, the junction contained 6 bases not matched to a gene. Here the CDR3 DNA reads TGCGCCAGCAGCCAGACGACTAGCGGGTCGTACAATGAGCAGTTCTTC. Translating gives CASSQTTSGSYNEQFF.

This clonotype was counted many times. The CDR3, as DNA: TGTGCCAGCAGTCGTCTTGGGGGGGACTACACAGATACGCAGTATTTT. Encoded protein: CASSRLGGDYTDTQYF. V and J are TRBV27 and TRBJ2-3; 7 bases line up with TRBD2. V was pared by 5 bases and J by 2 bases, with 10 bases of the junction left unmatched. The CDR3 is 16 amino acids. Germline loops: CDR1 MNHEY, CDR2 SMNVEV (reference sequence).

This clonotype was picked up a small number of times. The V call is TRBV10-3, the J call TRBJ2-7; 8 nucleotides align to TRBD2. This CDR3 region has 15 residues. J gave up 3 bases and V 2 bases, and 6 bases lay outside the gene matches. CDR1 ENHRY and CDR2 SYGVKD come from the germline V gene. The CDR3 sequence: CAISEGSSGFYEQYF. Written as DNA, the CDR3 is TGTGCCATCAGTGAGGGCTCTAGCGGGTTCTACGAGCAGTACTTC.

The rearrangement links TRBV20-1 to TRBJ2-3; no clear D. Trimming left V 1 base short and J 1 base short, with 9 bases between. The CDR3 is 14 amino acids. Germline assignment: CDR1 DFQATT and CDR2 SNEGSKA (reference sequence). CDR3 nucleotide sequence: TGCAGTGCTAGAGCCGGAGCCCGCACAGATACGCAGTATTTT. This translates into CSARAGARTDTQYF.

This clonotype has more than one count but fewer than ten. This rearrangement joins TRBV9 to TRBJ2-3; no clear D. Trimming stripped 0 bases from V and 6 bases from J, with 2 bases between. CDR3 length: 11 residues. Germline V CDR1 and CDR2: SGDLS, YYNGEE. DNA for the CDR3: TGTGCCAGCAGCGTAGCGGATACGCAGTATTTT. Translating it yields CASSVADTQYF.

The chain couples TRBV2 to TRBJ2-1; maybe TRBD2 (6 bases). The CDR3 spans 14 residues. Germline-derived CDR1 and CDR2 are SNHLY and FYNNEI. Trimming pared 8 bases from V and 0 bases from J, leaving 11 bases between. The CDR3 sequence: CASARDSSYNEQFF. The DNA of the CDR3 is TGTGCCAGCGCGCGGGACTCCTCCTACAATGAGCAGTTCTTC.

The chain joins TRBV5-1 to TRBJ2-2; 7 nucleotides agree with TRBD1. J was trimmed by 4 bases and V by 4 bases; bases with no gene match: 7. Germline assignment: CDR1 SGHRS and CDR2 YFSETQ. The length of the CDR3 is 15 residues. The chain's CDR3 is CASSVRQGVTGELFF. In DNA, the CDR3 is TGCGCCAGCAGCGTACGACAGGGAGTCACCGGGGAGCTGTTTTTT.

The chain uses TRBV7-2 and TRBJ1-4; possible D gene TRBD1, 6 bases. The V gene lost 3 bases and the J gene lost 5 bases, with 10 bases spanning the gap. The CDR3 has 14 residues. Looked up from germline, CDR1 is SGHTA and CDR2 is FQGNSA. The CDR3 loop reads CASSFGQKNEKLFF. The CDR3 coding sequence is TGTGCCAGCAGCTTTGGACAGAAAAATGAAAAACTGTTTTTT.

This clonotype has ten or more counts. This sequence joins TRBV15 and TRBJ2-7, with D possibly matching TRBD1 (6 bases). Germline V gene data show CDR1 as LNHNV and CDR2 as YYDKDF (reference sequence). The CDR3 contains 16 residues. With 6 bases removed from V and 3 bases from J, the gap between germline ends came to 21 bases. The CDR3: CATSRRADSSYYEQYF. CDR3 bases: TGTGCCACCAGTCGAAGGGCGGACAGTTCGTACTACGAGCAGTACTTC.

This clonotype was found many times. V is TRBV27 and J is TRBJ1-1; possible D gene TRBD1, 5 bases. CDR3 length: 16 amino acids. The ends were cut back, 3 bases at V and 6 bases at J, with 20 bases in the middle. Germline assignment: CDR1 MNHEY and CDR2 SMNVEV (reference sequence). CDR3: CASSFGVRGSNSEAFF. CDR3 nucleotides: TGTGCCAGCAGTTTCGGGGTGAGGGGCAGTAACTCTGAAGCTTTCTTT.

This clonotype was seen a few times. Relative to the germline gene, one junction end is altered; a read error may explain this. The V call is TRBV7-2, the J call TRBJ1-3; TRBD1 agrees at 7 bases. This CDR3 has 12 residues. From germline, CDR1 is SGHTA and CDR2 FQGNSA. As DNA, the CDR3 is TGTGCCAGCAGCTTATTCGGACAGGAGGTAGAGTTT. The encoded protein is CASSLFGQEVEF.

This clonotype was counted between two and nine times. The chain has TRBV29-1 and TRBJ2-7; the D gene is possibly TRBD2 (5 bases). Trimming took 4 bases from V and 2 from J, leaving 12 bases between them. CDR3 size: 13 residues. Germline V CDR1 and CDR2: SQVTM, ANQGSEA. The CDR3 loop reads CSVGEGTTYEQYF. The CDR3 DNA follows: TGCAGCGTTGGAGAGGGAACCACCTACGAGCAGTACTTC.

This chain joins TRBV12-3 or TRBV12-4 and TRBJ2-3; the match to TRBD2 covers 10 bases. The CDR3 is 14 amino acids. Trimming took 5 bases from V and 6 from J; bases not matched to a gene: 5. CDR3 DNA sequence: TGTGCCAGCAGTAGCGGGAGGGCCATCGATACGCAGTATTTT. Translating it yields CASSSGRAIDTQYF.

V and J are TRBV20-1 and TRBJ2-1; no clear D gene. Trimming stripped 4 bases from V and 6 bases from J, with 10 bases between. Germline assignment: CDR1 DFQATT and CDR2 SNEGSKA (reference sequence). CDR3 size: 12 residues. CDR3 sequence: CSATARGNEQFF. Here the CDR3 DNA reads TGCAGTGCTACGGCTAGAGGCAATGAGCAGTTCTTC.

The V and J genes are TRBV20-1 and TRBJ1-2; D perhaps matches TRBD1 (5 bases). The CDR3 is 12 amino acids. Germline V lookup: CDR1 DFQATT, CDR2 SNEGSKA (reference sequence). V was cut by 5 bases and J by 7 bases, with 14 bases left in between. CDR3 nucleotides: TGCAGTGCTGGCCGCGGGGGACGTGGCTACACCTTC. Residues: CSAGRGGRGYTF.

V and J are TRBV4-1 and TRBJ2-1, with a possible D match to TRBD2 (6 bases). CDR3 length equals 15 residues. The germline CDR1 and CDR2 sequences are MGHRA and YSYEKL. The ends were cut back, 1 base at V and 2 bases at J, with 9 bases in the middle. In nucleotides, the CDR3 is TGCGCCAGCAGCCAAGGTGGCGGGACCTACAATGAGCAGTTCTTC. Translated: CASSQGGGTYNEQFF.

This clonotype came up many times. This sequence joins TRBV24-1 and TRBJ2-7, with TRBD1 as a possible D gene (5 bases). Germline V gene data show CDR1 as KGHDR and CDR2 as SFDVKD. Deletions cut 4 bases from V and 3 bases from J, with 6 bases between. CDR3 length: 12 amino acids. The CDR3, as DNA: TGTGCCACCAGTGAAACAGGCTACGAGCAGTACTTC. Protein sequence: CATSETGYEQYF.

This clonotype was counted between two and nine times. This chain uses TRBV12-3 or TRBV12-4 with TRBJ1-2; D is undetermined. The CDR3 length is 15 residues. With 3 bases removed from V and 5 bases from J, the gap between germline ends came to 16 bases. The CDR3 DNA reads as TGTGCCAGCAGTTTGTCCCGGGGAGGGAAATATGGCTACACCTTC. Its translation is CASSLSRGGKYGYTF.

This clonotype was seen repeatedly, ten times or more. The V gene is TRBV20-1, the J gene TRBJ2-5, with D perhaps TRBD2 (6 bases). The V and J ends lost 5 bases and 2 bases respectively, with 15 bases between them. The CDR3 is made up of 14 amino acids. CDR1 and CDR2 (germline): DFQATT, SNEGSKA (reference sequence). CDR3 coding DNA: TGCAGTGCTCCTATAGCGGAGCGGCAAGAGACCCAGTACTTC. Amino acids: CSAPIAERQETQYF.

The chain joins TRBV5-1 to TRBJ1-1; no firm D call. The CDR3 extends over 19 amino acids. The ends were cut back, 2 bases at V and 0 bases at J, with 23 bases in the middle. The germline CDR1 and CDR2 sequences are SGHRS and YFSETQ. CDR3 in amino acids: CASSLRTDSTPVMNTEAFF. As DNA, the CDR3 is TGCGCCAGCAGCTTAAGGACGGACTCCACACCAGTTATGAACACTGAAGCTTTCTTT.

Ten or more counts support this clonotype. The CDR3 is CASSVALNTEAFF. CDR3 bases: TGTGCCAGCAGTGTTGCTTTGAACACTGAAGCTTTCTTT. This sequence joins TRBV6-4 and TRBJ1-1, with no clear D. Trimming stripped 4 bases from V and 0 bases from J, with 6 bases between. The CDR3 is 13 residues long. Germline V gene data show CDR1 as MRHNA and CDR2 as SNTAGT.

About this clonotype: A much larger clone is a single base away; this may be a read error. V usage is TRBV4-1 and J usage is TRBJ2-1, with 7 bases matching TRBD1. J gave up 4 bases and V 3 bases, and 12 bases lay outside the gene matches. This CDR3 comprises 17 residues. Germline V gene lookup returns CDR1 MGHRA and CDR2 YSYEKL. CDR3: CASSHLARRQGYNEQFF. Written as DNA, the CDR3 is TGCGCCAGCAGCCACCTAGCACGACGACAGGGTTACAATGAGCAGTTCTTC.

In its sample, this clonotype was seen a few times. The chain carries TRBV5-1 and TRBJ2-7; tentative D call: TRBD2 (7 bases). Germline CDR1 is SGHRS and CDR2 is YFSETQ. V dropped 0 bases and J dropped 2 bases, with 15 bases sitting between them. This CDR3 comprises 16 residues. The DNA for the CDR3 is TGCGCCAGCAGCTTGGAAGGGGGGGGAAGGCCCTACGAGCAGTACTTC. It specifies CASSLEGGGRPYEQYF.